This T cell receptor beta chain stems from a study of T cell clones after liver transplantation. Study-wide context: Draws occurred before transplant, before withdrawal, and after complete or failed withdrawal.

V dropped 5 bases and J dropped 3 bases, with 10 bases sitting between them. This CDR3 region has 13 residues. Germline CDR1 and CDR2: MDHEN and SYDVKM. Measured with immunoSEQ multiplex PCR; TCRdb has only the in-frame clones, and not every one. This table has more than 95,000 clones, 82% appearing once. The source was CD4+ T cells from blood, collected before liver transplant. The TCR originated in a human donor who received a liver transplant. This sequence joins TRBV28 and TRBJ1-1, with D unresolved. CDR3 nucleotide sequence: TGTGCCAGCAGTAGGCCTCCGGACACTGAAGCTTTCTTT. Translation: CASSRPPDTEAFF.